The clone carrying this T cell receptor (beta chain) was seen a few times. The sample belongs to a study of beta chain features in type 1 diabetes. Losses at the gene ends were 5 bases for V and 1 base for J; bases not matched to a gene: 12. Germline CDR1 reads MDHEN; CDR2 reads SYDVKM. The CDR3 spans 20 residues. Expressed TCRB transcripts were sequenced because the entire RNA isolate underwent reverse transcription. The method was immunoSEQ multiplex PCR; TCRdb's version includes in-frame clones alone and lacks a portion of them. The sample consists of about 370,000 clones, less than 15% of them appearing once.

The rearrangement links TRBV28 to TRBJ2-3, with 16 bases that match TRBD2. The source material was naive CD4+ T cells from blood. This clonotype originated in a woman aged 18-29 years in good health. The chain's CDR3 is CASSPAGLAGGVLGTDTQYF. CDR3 nucleotides: TGTGCCAGCAGTCCAGCGGGACTAGCGGGAGGGGTGCTCGGCACAGATACGCAGTATTTT.